The 31 T cell receptor beta chains below all came from one sample that was sequenced in a study of Ad26.COV2.S vaccination and SARS-CoV-2 variants. The protocol was immunoSEQ multiplex PCR, while the TCRdb copy is restricted to in-frame clones and leaves out a portion. The sample has some 330,000 clones, almost 90% seen once. Regarding treatment: roughly 18 received Ad26.COV2.S at low or high dose, single or two shots; about 5 received placebo; per-sample allocation not given. Sampling happened 63 days after the first vaccine or placebo injection. The source was peripheral blood, collected in a trial of Ad26.COV2.S vaccine versus placebo. The receptors shown here come from a person between 18 and 65 years old who received the Ad26.COV2.S COVID-19 vaccine or a placebo.

This chain links TRBV9 with TRBJ2-5, with unresolved D. The CDR3 runs to 14 residues. Trimming removed 3 bases at V and 4 bases at J, with 13 bases between. Germline loops: CDR1 SGDLS, CDR2 YYNGEE. CDR3 coding DNA: TGTGCCAGCAGCGCCTTTGGGAATCGAGAGACCCAGTACTTC. It encodes CASSAFGNRETQYF.

V gene TRBV27 combines with J gene TRBJ2-2; D is perhaps TRBD1 (7 bases). The length of the CDR3 is 15 residues. V shed 3 bases and J shed 6 bases, with 14 bases lying between them. Germline loops: CDR1 MNHEY, CDR2 SMNVEV (reference sequence). The CDR3 loop reads CASSLDRRASGELFF. In DNA form, the CDR3 reads TGTGCCAGCAGTTTGGACAGGAGGGCGTCCGGGGAGCTGTTTTTT.

The chain has TRBV19 and TRBJ1-1, with D perhaps TRBD1 (6 bases). Germline CDR1 is LNHDA and CDR2 is SQIVND (reference sequence). V was pared by 4 bases and J by 8 bases, with 20 bases between. The CDR3 sequence is 15 residues long. CDR3 DNA sequence: TGTGCCAGTAGTAAACCATACGCAAGAACAGGGGAAGCTTTCTTT. It yields the protein CASSKPYARTGEAFF.

This rearrangement joins TRBV7-2 to TRBJ1-6; possible D gene TRBD1, 5 bases. Germline assignment: CDR1 SGHTA and CDR2 FQGNSA. V was pared by 4 bases and J by 10 bases, with 17 bases between. CDR3 length: 15 residues. In DNA, the CDR3 is TGTGCCAGCAGCTCGTATTCCCAGGGAGGATCACCCCTCCACTTT. Protein: CASSSYSQGGSPLHF.

This clone was detected only a few times. The J gene is TRBJ1-1, the V gene TRBV27; D is possibly TRBD1 (6 bases). The V end was cut by 3 bases, the J end by 3 bases, with 11 bases between. CDR1 is MNHEY, CDR2 SMNVEV, per germline (reference sequence). This CDR3 contains 14 residues. The CDR3 reads CASSFLGGDTEAFF. The DNA for the CDR3 is TGTGCCAGCAGTTTCTTGGGGGGCGACACTGAAGCTTTCTTT.

The chain combines TRBV15 with TRBJ1-2; D uncertain. Germline V gene data show CDR1 as LNHNV and CDR2 as YYDKDF (reference sequence). Trimming took off 0 bases at V and 2 bases at J, with 13 bases between the two ends. The CDR3 has 16 amino acids. DNA for the CDR3: TGTGCCACCAGCAGAGATCGGCAGATGATAAACTATGGCTACACCTTC. Protein: CATSRDRQMINYGYTF.

J is TRBJ2-7 and V is TRBV7-6; 7 bases align to TRBD2. Germline CDR1 and CDR2: SGHVS and FNYEAQ. The CDR3 has 14 amino acids. The CDR3 nucleotides read TGTGCGACCAGCTTGGGAGCGGGATCCTACGAGCAGTACGTC. Its protein is CATSLGAGSYEQYV.

This clone has only a few counts. The chain couples TRBV5-1 to TRBJ2-1; TRBD2 agrees at 11 bases. The CDR3 is 16 amino acids. The J segment lost 4 bases and the V segment lost 3 bases, leaving 6 bases of the junction unmatched. Per the germline V gene, CDR1 is SGHRS and CDR2 is YFSETQ. CDR3: CASSSFGTSGYNEQFF. The CDR3 region has the DNA TGCGCCAGCAGCTCATTTGGGACTAGCGGATACAATGAGCAGTTCTTC.

The chain combines TRBV5-8 with TRBJ1-2; 7 bases align to TRBD1. This CDR3 has 16 amino acids. From germline, CDR1 is SGHTS and CDR2 YDEGEE. The J segment lost 4 bases and the V segment lost 3 bases, leaving 12 bases of the junction unmatched. The CDR3 sequence is CASSSGGRQGVYGYTF. In DNA, the CDR3 is TGTGCCAGCAGCTCGGGGGGCCGACAGGGTGTCTATGGCTACACCTTC.

This chain uses TRBV5-6 with TRBJ1-1; maybe TRBD1 (6 bases). This CDR3 spans 15 amino acids. V was shortened by 0 bases and J by 5 bases, with 14 bases between the two germline ends. Germline V gene data show CDR1 as SGHDT and CDR2 as YYEEEE. The CDR3 DNA is TGTGCCAGCAGCTTGGCCCCTACAGGGCCAACTGAAGCTTTCTTT. This codes for CASSLAPTGPTEAFF.

The chain employs TRBV25-1 and TRBJ1-2; perhaps TRBD1 as D (5 bases). Trimming shortened V by 2 bases and J by 0 bases, and 19 bases separated the two germline ends. CDR3 size: 18 residues. Looked up from germline, CDR1 is MGHDK and CDR2 is SYGVNS. CDR3 DNA: TGTGCCAGCAGTGAAACGAGCCTTGGGACCCGAGCTAACTATGGCTACACCTTC. Translation: CASSETSLGTRANYGYTF.

This chain joins TRBV5-4 and TRBJ2-3; D is ambiguous. Germline CDR1 and CDR2: SGHNT and YYREEE (reference sequence). The CDR3 length is 12 residues. Trimming removed 1 base at V and 4 bases at J, with 4 bases between. CDR3 coding DNA: TGTGCCAGCAGCTTGTTGGCAGATACGCAGTATTTT. Its translation: CASSLLADTQYF.

The chain couples TRBV2 to TRBJ1-6; a possible D gene is TRBD1 (5 bases). The CDR3 spans 16 residues. The V gene lost 7 bases and the J gene lost 9 bases, with 22 bases spanning the gap. From germline, CDR1 is SNHLY and CDR2 FYNNEI. This CDR3 reads CASTPNPPQRGSPLHF. The CDR3 DNA is TGTGCCAGCACCCCGAACCCGCCCCAGAGGGGTTCACCCCTCCACTTT.

This chain joins TRBV27 and TRBJ2-3, with D perhaps TRBD1 (6 bases). CDR1 is MNHEY and CDR2 is SMNVEV in the germline V gene (reference sequence). The length of the CDR3 is 15 residues. With 10 bases removed from V and 7 bases from J, the gap between germline ends came to 24 bases. The CDR3, as DNA: TGTGCCACCCAGGCCCGGGCAGGGGACATGAATACGCAGTATTTT. This encodes CATQARAGDMNTQYF.

The chain links TRBV21-1 to TRBJ2-7. TRBV21-1 is classified as a pseudogene. This CDR3 is 16 amino acids long. CDR3 residues: CASSKGQDPSSYEQYV. For the CDR3, the DNA is TGTGCCAGCAGCAAAGGGCAAGACCCCTCTTCCTACGAGCAGTACGTC.

This clone has only one observation. The chain joins TRBV5-4 to TRBJ1-4; D is possibly TRBD1 (5 bases). Trimming shortened V by 5 bases and J by 0 bases, and 11 bases separated the two germline ends. Germline CDR1 SGHNT, CDR2 YYREEE (reference sequence). The CDR3 loop spans 15 amino acids. For the CDR3, the DNA is TGTGCCAGCAGTCCCGGGGGGGCAACTAATGAAAAACTGTTTTTT. Protein sequence: CASSPGGATNEKLFF.

V usage is TRBV18 and J usage is TRBJ1-2, with 7 bases fitting TRBD1. The germline gives CDR1 KGHSH, CDR2 LQKENI. The CDR3 is 15 residues long. Trimming took 3 bases from V and 7 from J; bases not matched to a gene: 11. The CDR3 DNA follows: TGTGCCAGCTCACCTGACGGCGACAGGGCTACTGGCTACACCTTC. Residues: CASSPDGDRATGYTF.

This clone was seen only a few times. Distinct nucleotide sequences in the sample also encode this CDR3. This chain joins TRBV7-9 and TRBJ1-1; D not certain. The V gene lost 0 bases and the J gene lost 1 base, with 6 bases spanning the gap. The CDR3 is 14 amino acids. CDR1 SEHNR and CDR2 FQNEAQ come from the germline V gene (reference sequence). CDR3 region: CASSLAGGNTEAFF. The CDR3 DNA follows: TGTGCCAGCAGCTTAGCAGGAGGGAACACTGAAGCTTTCTTT.

The sample holds a few counts of this clone. The chain's CDR3 is CASSNTAAYGYTF. The CDR3 DNA reads TGTGCCAGCAGCAATACTGCCGCCTATGGCTACACCTTC. The chain carries TRBV5-4 and TRBJ1-2; no definite D call. The V end lost 4 bases, the J end lost 4 bases, and 11 bases lay between the germline ends. The germline CDR1 and CDR2 sequences are SGHNT and YYREEE (reference sequence). This CDR3 is built from 13 residues. Filled out from reference TRBV5-4 and TRBJ1-2, the complete variable domain reads ETGVTQSPTHLIKTRGQQVTLRCSSQSGHNTVSWYQQALGQGPQFIFQYYREEENGRGNFPPRFSGLQFPNYSSELNVNALELDDSALYLCASSNTAAYGYTFGSGTRLTVV.

The chain joins TRBV7-9 to TRBJ1-3; D unresolved. The germline V gene encodes CDR1 SEHNR and CDR2 FQNEAQ (reference sequence). V was cut by 3 bases and J by 4 bases, with 13 bases left in between. CDR3 size: 15 residues. The chain's CDR3 is CASSLDRGTGNTIYF. In DNA form, the CDR3 reads TGTGCCAGCAGCTTGGATCGGGGAACGGGAAACACCATATATTTT.

This clone was found once. The rearrangement joins TRBV6-6 to TRBJ1-2; no clear D gene. Germline CDR1 and CDR2: MNHNY and SVGAGI (reference sequence). The CDR3 covers 10 residues. The V end lost 5 bases, the J end lost 8 bases, and 6 bases lay between the germline ends. CDR3 region: CASSQAGYTF. DNA of the CDR3: TGTGCCAGCAGTCAGGCGGGCTACACCTTC.

Here the CDR3 reads CASSSPGTDTQYF. CDR3 nucleotides: TGTGCCAGCAGTTCCCCTGGCACAGATACGCAGTATTTT. This rearrangement joins TRBV6-2 or TRBV6-3 to TRBJ2-3; D gene unclear. Trimming took off 4 bases at V and 1 base at J, with 6 bases between the two ends. Germline V lookup: CDR1 MNHEY, CDR2 SVGEGT. This CDR3 is built from 13 residues.

This clone was picked up a small number of times. This rearrangement joins TRBV9 to TRBJ1-4; 9 bases fit TRBD1. Trimming took 4 bases from V and 8 from J; bases not matched to a gene: 6. Germline V gene lookup returns CDR1 SGDLS and CDR2 YYNGEE. The CDR3 has 14 amino acids. CDR3 DNA: TGTGCCAGCAGCTCCGGGACAGGGTACGAAAAACTGTTTTTT. Translated, it gives CASSSGTGYEKLFF.

The J gene is TRBJ2-1, the V gene TRBV24-1; 8 positions match TRBD2. CDR1 and CDR2 (germline): KGHDR, SFDVKD. V gave up 3 bases and J gave up 0 bases; unmatched junction bases: 3. This CDR3 is 16 amino acids long. CDR3: CATSDASGSSYNEQFF. CDR3 bases: TGTGCCACCAGTGATGCGAGCGGGAGCTCCTACAATGAGCAGTTCTTC.

This clone came up once. This chain links TRBV6-6 with TRBJ1-5; the D gene is possibly TRBD1 (6 bases). Germline CDR1 and CDR2: MNHNY and SVGAGI (reference sequence). V was pared by 3 bases and J by 8 bases, with 14 bases between. The CDR3 contains 14 residues. For the CDR3, the DNA is TGTGCCAGCAGTTATTTTGGGGGCAGTGAGCCCCAGCATTTT. This sequence encodes CASSYFGGSEPQHF.

The chain employs TRBV30 and TRBJ2-1; D is possibly TRBD1 or TRBD2 (6 bases each). There are 14 residues in the CDR3. V dropped 2 bases and J dropped 7 bases, with 15 bases sitting between them. The germline CDR1 and CDR2 sequences are GTSNPN and SVGIG (reference sequence). This CDR3 is CAWSKGGLSNEQFF. The CDR3 DNA reads as TGTGCCTGGAGTAAAGGGGGGCTTTCTAATGAGCAGTTCTTC. The variable domain in full, with the rest retrieved from reference TRBV30 and TRBJ2-1, is SQTIHQWPATLVQPVGSPLSLECTVEGTSNPNLYWYRQAAGRGLQLLFYSVGIGQISSEVPQNLSASRPQDRQFILSSKKLLLSDSGFYLCAWSKGGLSNEQFFGPGTRLTVL.

This chain joins TRBV7-3 and TRBJ2-1, with a tentative D call TRBD2 (5 bases). Germline lookup yields CDR1 SGHTA and CDR2 FQGTGA. The V gene lost 2 bases and the J gene lost 4 bases, with 12 bases spanning the gap. The CDR3 totals 15 residues. The CDR3 nucleotides are TGTGCCAGCAGCTTAGGAGGAGGCACTTACAATGAGCAGTTCTTC. As protein: CASSLGGGTYNEQFF.

This clone has just a few counts. The V call is TRBV7-8, the J call TRBJ2-1; 8 positions agree with TRBD2. The ends lost 2 bases at V and 6 bases at J; junction bases unmatched: 15. The CDR3 contains 18 residues. CDR1 SGHVS and CDR2 FQNEAQ come from the germline V gene. This chain's CDR3 is CASSLYPEAGDLFNEQFF. CDR3 sequence (DNA): TGTGCCAGCAGCTTATACCCGGAAGCGGGGGACCTCTTCAATGAGCAGTTCTTC.

Points on this clone: The sample contains more than one DNA sequence encoding this CDR3. This CDR3 is CASSLGLAGGTDTQYF. CDR3 in DNA: TGTGCCAGCAGCTTGGGACTAGCGGGAGGTACGGATACGCAGTATTTT. This rearrangement joins TRBV7-2 to TRBJ2-3; 15 bases agree with TRBD2. The CDR3 sequence is 16 residues long. Per the germline V gene, CDR1 is SGHTA and CDR2 is FQGNSA. The J segment lost 6 bases and the V segment lost 3 bases, leaving 4 bases of the junction unmatched.

The chain employs TRBV12-3 or TRBV12-4 and TRBJ2-3; D ambiguous. This CDR3 contains 13 residues. The V end lost 5 bases, the J end lost 8 bases, and 14 bases lay between the germline ends. The chain's CDR3 is CASSVSTSATQYF. In nucleotides, the CDR3 is TGTGCCAGCAGTGTATCGACTTCGGCTACGCAGTATTTT.

In its sample, this clone was seen once. CDR3 amino acids: CASSQTSYYEQYF. In DNA, the CDR3 is TGTGCCAGCAGTCAGACTAGTTACTACGAGCAGTACTTC. The gene calls are TRBV12-3 or TRBV12-4 and TRBJ2-7; tentatively, D is TRBD2 (6 bases). This CDR3 contains 13 residues. The ends were cut back, 5 bases at V and 3 bases at J, with 11 bases in the middle.